This entry concerns a single TCR beta chain. The data belong to a study of blood T cell repertoires in COVID-19. Study-wide context: Sample material is recorded as cDNA or gDNA derived from T cells, B-cell-depleted T cells, or PBMCs.

Authors' processing steps: Amplifying reference gene primers gave estimates of nucleated cell counts. TCRdb keeps only in-frame clones here, not all; method: immunoSEQ multiplex PCR. D and trimming come from the DNA, and the V and J calls and clone size come from that table. The table includes 350,000 to 450,000 clones, over 75% detected once. Individuals drawn from around 25 US areas were roughly 18 to 100 years old. What was sequenced was PBMCs or T cells enriched from blood (not recorded which). The clonotype was recovered from a man aged 30-40 years who had recovered from COVID-19.

CDR3: CASSPWEGRPRNTIYF. CDR3 nucleotide sequence: TGTGCCAGCAGCCCGTGGGAGGGTCGGCCAAGAAACACCATATATTTT. The V gene is TRBV5-6, the J gene TRBJ1-3; D is uncertain. The germline V gene encodes CDR1 SGHDT and CDR2 YYEEEE. The CDR3 extends over 16 amino acids. Trimming removed 4 bases from V and 5 bases from J, with 19 bases in between.